This is a list of T cell receptor beta chains from one sample in a study of T-cell reconstitution after alpha-beta-depleted transplantation in children. Using its own MiXCR run on the PCR reads, TCRdb lists one record per CDR3 protein. The repertoire includes about 420,000 distinct CDR3 sequences, 16% of them detected once, and 25% to 30% sits in the top ten. The specimen comprised PBMCs, mostly from graft donor cells, sampled 360 days after TCRalphabeta/CD19-depleted stem cell transplant. These receptors were taken from a boy in the first two years of life who had a stem cell transplant for Wiskott-Aldrich syndrome, so the T cells may come from the graft donor. Both conserved end residues are part of each CDR3. The D gene is left open where the match is weak. Where a row states a size, it is once, few, many or the class of an expanded clone; other rows omit it.

>TRBV12-3/TRBV12-4|TRBJ2-4|.|.
TGTGCCAGCAGTTCTATCGGGATGGGTTCCAAAAACATTCAGTACTTC
CASSSIGMGSKNIQYF
>TRBV6-5|TRBJ2-3|few|.
TGTGCCAGCAGTTACTCTGGAGGGACCACAGATACGCAGTATTTT
CASSYSGGTTDTQYF
>TRBV5-6|TRBJ2-3|.|.
TGTGCCAGCAGCTTGGGGCCCCCGAAAACGCAGTATTTT
CASSLGPPKTQYF
>TRBV20-1|TRBJ2-3|many|TRBD1
TGCAGTGCTGCGGGCCAGGGGGCGTATACCGCGCAGTATTTT
CSAAGQGAYTAQYF
>TRBV10-3|TRBJ2-5|.|TRBD1
TGTGCCATCAGTGAACGGAGGACAGGGGCAGAGACCCAGTACTTC
CAISERRTGAETQYF
>TRBV5-1|TRBJ2-7|many|TRBD2
TGCGCCAGCAGCTTGACCCGGACTAGCGGGGGTTACGAGCAGTACTTC
CASSLTRTSGGYEQYF
>TRBV19|TRBJ2-2|.|TRBD2
TGTGCCAGTAGTATGAGGGCGGGAGAGACCGGGGAGCTGTTTTTT
CASSMRAGETGELFF
>TRBV12-3/TRBV12-4|TRBJ2-5|few|.
TGTGCCAGCGCGGGACAAGAGACCCAGTACTTC
CASAGQETQYF
>TRBV20-1|TRBJ1-6|few|.
TGCAGTGCTAGAGCCCAAGGGAAGGACAGTTATTCACCCCTCCACTTT
CSARAQGKDSYSPLHF
>TRBV5-1|TRBJ2-7|.|TRBD1
TGCGCCAGCAGCTTGGAGGGGGCTTACACCTACGAGCAGTACTTC
CASSLEGAYTYEQYF
>TRBV20-1|TRBJ2-1|.|.
TGCAGTGCCGCTAGCGCTCGCAGGGATGAGCAGTTCTTC
CSAASARRDEQFF
>TRBV29-1|TRBJ2-7|many|.
TGCAGCGTTGCTTTCCGGCTAAACGGCGAGCAGTACTTC
CSVAFRLNGEQYF
>TRBV19|TRBJ1-1|few|.
TGTGCCAGTAAGGCGGGACCTGAAGCTTTCTTT
CASKAGPEAFF
>TRBV5-1|TRBJ1-5|many|TRBD1
TGTGCCAGCAGCTTGGGGACAGGGGGCAATCAGCCCCAGCATTTT
CASSLGTGGNQPQHF
>TRBV5-1|TRBJ2-5|few|.
TGCGCCAGCGGTAGCGGTGGCCAAGAGACCCAGTACTTC
CASGSGGQETQYF